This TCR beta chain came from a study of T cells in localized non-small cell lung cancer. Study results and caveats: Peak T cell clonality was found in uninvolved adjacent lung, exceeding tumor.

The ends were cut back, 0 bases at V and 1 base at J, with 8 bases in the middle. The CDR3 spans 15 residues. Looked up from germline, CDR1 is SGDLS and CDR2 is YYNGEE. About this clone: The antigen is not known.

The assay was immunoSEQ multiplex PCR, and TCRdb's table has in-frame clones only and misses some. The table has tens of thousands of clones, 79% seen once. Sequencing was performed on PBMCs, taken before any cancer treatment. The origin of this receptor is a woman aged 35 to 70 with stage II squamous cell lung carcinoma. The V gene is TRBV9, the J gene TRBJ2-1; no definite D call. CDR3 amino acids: CASSVAVTSYNEQFF. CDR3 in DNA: TGTGCCAGCAGCGTAGCGGTTACTTCCTACAATGAGCAGTTCTTC.